A single sample gave rise to the 32 T cell receptor beta chains below, sequenced in a study of CD8+CD57+ T cells in acquired aplastic anemia. Patients who underwent sequencing had shown CD8+CD57+ cell expansion by flow cytometry. Profiles of TCR beta VDJ and CDR3 were generated from a genomic DNA template. TCRdb recomputed calls from the reads with MiXCR, one row per CDR3 protein. Among 160,000 or so distinct CDR3 sequences listed, 40% to 50% were seen once. Material: sorted CD4+, CD8+, or CD8+CD57+ T cells (not recorded which) from PBMCs. These receptors came from a human donor with aplastic anemia.

The genes are TRBV2 and TRBJ2-7; either TRBD1 or TRBD2 may supply D (5 bases each). V was clipped by 4 bases and J by 4 bases, with 17 bases between them. The CDR3 consists of 15 residues. Looked up from germline, CDR1 is SNHLY and CDR2 is FYNNEI. The CDR3 reads CASSAAGAPGYEQYF. DNA of the CDR3: TGTGCCAGCAGTGCCGCCGGGGCCCCGGGGTACGAGCAGTACTTC.

The CDR3 reads CAIKTAAQQYF. In nucleotides, the CDR3 is TGTGCCATCAAGACAGCGGCGCAGCAGTATTTT. The V and J genes are TRBV10-3 and TRBJ2-3; the D gene could be TRBD1 or TRBD2 (5 bases each). CDR1 and CDR2 from the germline V gene are ENHRY and SYGVKD. Trimming cost V 7 bases and J 11 bases, with 13 bases left between them. This CDR3 comprises 11 residues.

In this sample, this clonotype turned up many times. The V and J genes are TRBV7-9 and TRBJ1-2, with D uncertain. The germline V gene has CDR1 SEHNR and CDR2 FQNEAQ (reference sequence). Trimming removed 4 bases at V and 7 bases at J, with 16 bases between. This CDR3 has 14 amino acids. The CDR3 reads CASSSQADAVGYTF. The CDR3 bases are TGTGCCAGCAGCTCCCAGGCGGACGCGGTTGGCTACACCTTC.

V usage is TRBV15 and J usage is TRBJ1-5; D is possibly TRBD1 (5 bases). Trimming cost V 5 bases and J 5 bases, with 16 bases left between them. The CDR3 is made up of 15 amino acids. CDR1 is LNHNV, CDR2 YYDKDF, per germline (reference sequence). The CDR3 loop is CATSRGLDTHQPQHF. In DNA form, the CDR3 reads TGTGCCACCAGCCGGGGCCTCGACACCCATCAGCCCCAGCATTTT.

This clonotype was found many times. J is TRBJ1-1 and V is TRBV6-5; 8 positions match TRBD1. Trimming took 2 bases from V and 13 from J; bases not matched to a gene: 18. The CDR3 extends over 16 amino acids. Looked up from germline, CDR1 is MNHEY and CDR2 is SVGAGI. CDR3 loop: CASSYAPTGDPTGYFF. CDR3 DNA: TGTGCCAGCAGTTACGCCCCGACAGGGGACCCCACCGGATATTTCTTT.

The chain links TRBV7-8 to TRBJ1-1, with TRBD1 matching 9 bases. Per the germline V gene, CDR1 is SGHVS and CDR2 is FQNEAQ. This CDR3 has 14 amino acids. The V and J ends lost 4 bases and 3 bases, in that order; junction bases with no gene match: 3. For the CDR3, the DNA is TGTGCCAGCAGCTGGAGGGACAGGGACACTGAAGCTTTCTTT. It codes for CASSWRDRDTEAFF.

This chain links TRBV12-3 or TRBV12-4 with TRBJ1-6, with D hard to call. The germline V and J ends were trimmed by 6 bases and 13 bases, with 19 bases remaining between them. CDR3 size: 14 residues. The CDR3 loop reads CASRPRQDEWPLHF. CDR3 coding DNA: TGTGCCAGCAGACCCCGGCAGGATGAATGGCCCCTCCACTTT.

The chain uses TRBV14 and TRBJ2-7, with 7 bases lining up with TRBD2. Germline CDR1 reads SGHDN; CDR2 reads FVKESK. After removal of 0 bases from V and 8 bases from J, the junction contained 16 bases not matched to a gene. The CDR3 extends over 17 amino acids. CDR3 DNA sequence: TGTGCCAGCAGCCAAGATGTGGGCCCGTGGGAGGGTTTGAAGCAGTACTTC. Its protein is CASSQDVGPWEGLKQYF.

The chain recombines TRBV2 with TRBJ2-5; 7 bases are a match to TRBD1. V lost 6 bases, J lost 1 base, and 5 bases stayed unmatched. The germline gives CDR1 SNHLY, CDR2 FYNNEI. There are 14 residues in the CDR3. In DNA form, the CDR3 reads TGTGCCAGCAGGCTGACAGGGCCCCAAGAGACCCAGTACTTC. Protein sequence: CASRLTGPQETQYF.

This rearrangement joins TRBV6-5 to TRBJ2-3, with a weak D call TRBD2 (5 bases). The CDR3 consists of 14 residues. Trimming took off 4 bases at V and 5 bases at J, with 13 bases between the two ends. Per the germline V gene, CDR1 is MNHEY and CDR2 is SVGAGI. The CDR3: CASSFRGYIDTQYF. The DNA of the CDR3 is TGTGCCAGCAGTTTCCGCGGGTACATAGATACGCAGTATTTT.

This clonotype was detected many times. The chain joins TRBV5-1 to TRBJ2-1; 9 nucleotides match TRBD1. The CDR3 extends over 15 amino acids. Germline CDR1 and CDR2: SGHRS and YFSETQ. V was clipped by 2 bases and J by 7 bases; unmatched bases: 7. CDR3 DNA: TGCGCCAGCAGCTTACTTCCGGGACAGGGTAATGAGCAGTTCTTC. This codes for CASSLLPGQGNEQFF.

J is TRBJ2-7 and V is TRBV20-1; TRBD1 might be the D (5 bases). CDR3 length: 12 residues. V dropped 0 bases and J dropped 6 bases, with 9 bases sitting between them. CDR1 and CDR2 (germline): DFQATT, SNEGSKA (reference sequence). CDR3 nucleotide sequence: TGCAGTGCTAGAGAACCAGGGCGCGAGCAGTACTTC. Translation gives CSAREPGREQYF.

The J gene is TRBJ2-7, the V gene TRBV10-2; D may be TRBD1 (5 bases). There are 12 residues in the CDR3. Germline loops: CDR1 WSHSY, CDR2 SAAADI. V shed 3 bases and J shed 4 bases, with 7 bases lying between them. CDR3 in amino acids: CASSDQGYEQYF. The CDR3 bases are TGCGCCAGCAGTGACCAGGGTTACGAGCAGTACTTC.

This clonotype was observed once. The rearrangement links TRBV19 to TRBJ1-1, with 8 bases aligning to TRBD1. Germline V gene lookup returns CDR1 LNHDA and CDR2 SQIVND (reference sequence). This CDR3 is 14 amino acids long. The ends lost 4 bases at V and 5 bases at J; junction bases unmatched: 6. CDR3 region: CASSTAGGRTEAFF. The DNA for the CDR3 is TGTGCCAGTAGTACAGCAGGGGGCAGGACTGAAGCTTTCTTT.

The V gene is TRBV11-2, the J gene TRBJ2-3; D is possibly TRBD2 (6 bases). The CDR3 is 15 amino acids. Germline V lookup: CDR1 SGHAT, CDR2 FQNNGV. V lost 6 bases and J lost 10, with 23 bases in between. CDR3 residues: CASRQGTGTLDAQYF. The CDR3 DNA sequence: TGTGCCAGCAGACAAGGGACCGGGACTCTGGATGCGCAGTATTTT.

This clonotype was seen ten or more times. The J gene is TRBJ2-7, the V gene TRBV27; tentatively, D is TRBD1 (6 bases). The CDR3 sequence is 12 residues long. Germline CDR1 is MNHEY and CDR2 is SMNVEV (reference sequence). Trimming took off 6 bases at V and 4 bases at J, with 10 bases between the two ends. CDR3 sequence (DNA): TGTGCCAGCAGAGCACAGGGTTACGAGCAGTACTTC. The encoded protein is CASRAQGYEQYF.

This rearrangement joins TRBV2 to TRBJ1-2; D is unresolved. V was clipped by 2 bases and J by 4 bases, with 11 bases between them. The germline gives CDR1 SNHLY, CDR2 FYNNEI. This CDR3 has 14 residues. CDR3 coding DNA: TGTGCCAGCAGTGAAAGTACTCTATTCTATGGCTACACCTTC. Its protein product is CASSESTLFYGYTF. The full variable domain, in which reference TRBV2 and TRBJ1-2 provide the parts outside the CDR3, is EPEVTQTPSHQVTQMGQEVILRCVPISNHLYFYWYRQILGQKVEFLVSFYNNEISEKSEIFDDQFSVERPDGSNFTLKIRSTKLEDSAMYFCASSESTLFYGYTFGSGTRLTVV.

This chain joins TRBV20-1 and TRBJ2-3; the match to TRBD2 covers 10 bases. The germline gives CDR1 DFQATT, CDR2 SNEGSKA (reference sequence). Trimming cost V 6 bases and J 0 bases; bases outside gene matches: 3. This CDR3 is 14 amino acids long. The CDR3: CSATLAGSTDTQYF. CDR3 sequence (DNA): TGCAGTGCGACACTAGCGGGGAGCACAGATACGCAGTATTTT.

The J gene is TRBJ1-4, the V gene TRBV19; D is perhaps TRBD1 (5 bases). V was cut by 3 bases and J by 0 bases, with 8 bases left in between. The CDR3 sequence is 15 residues long. Germline loops: CDR1 LNHDA, CDR2 SQIVND (reference sequence). This CDR3 reads CASSIGTATNEKLFF. CDR3 sequence (DNA): TGTGCCAGTAGTATTGGGACGGCAACTAATGAAAAACTGTTTTTT.

In its sample, this clonotype was seen many times. V usage is TRBV19 and J usage is TRBJ2-3; 7 bases are a match to TRBD2. V shed 8 bases and J 1 base; nucleotides not matched to a gene: 3. The germline V gene has CDR1 LNHDA and CDR2 SQIVND (reference sequence). This CDR3 spans 13 amino acids. The CDR3 nucleotides read TGTGCCAGTCTCGCGGGGGGCACAGATACGCAGTATTTT. This encodes CASLAGGTDTQYF.

On this clonotype itself: The junction does not match germline at one end; this may be a read error. V is TRBV6-1 and J is TRBJ2-7; a weak D match, TRBD2 (7 bases). The CDR3 contains 15 residues. Germline-derived CDR1 and CDR2 are MNHNS and SASEGT. CDR3 sequence (DNA): TGTGCCAGTAGTGACGCTAAACAGGGACTACGGAAGCAGTACTTC. Translating it yields CASSDAKQGLRKQYF.

The table lists this clonotype with many counts. This chain connects TRBV9 to TRBJ2-3, with D possibly matching TRBD2 (6 bases). CDR1 is SGDLS and CDR2 is YYNGEE in the germline V gene. CDR3 size: 14 residues. Trimming stripped 2 bases from V and 2 bases from J, with 9 bases between. The CDR3 reads CASSVGTYTDTQYF. CDR3 DNA: TGTGCCAGCAGCGTCGGGACTTACACAGATACGCAGTATTTT. The whole variable domain, filled in from reference TRBV9 and TRBJ2-3, reads DSGVTQTPKHLITATGQRVTLRCSPRSGDLSVYWYQQSLDQGLQFLIQYYNGEERAKGNILERFSAQQFPDLHSELNLSSLELGDSALYFCASSVGTYTDTQYFGPGTRLTVL.

The chain couples TRBV5-1 to TRBJ1-2; weak D call: TRBD1 (6 bases). Germline V gene data show CDR1 as SGHRS and CDR2 as YFSETQ. V shed 2 bases and J shed 8 bases, with 13 bases lying between them. The CDR3 is 13 residues long. The CDR3 nucleotides are TGCGCCAGCAGCTTACAACAGGGAATCGGCTACACCTTC. This sequence encodes CASSLQQGIGYTF.

This clonotype was counted ten times or more. The chain is built from TRBV27 and TRBJ1-6; D remains unclear. Germline V CDR1 and CDR2: MNHEY, SMNVEV (reference sequence). The CDR3 loop spans 15 amino acids. V lost 7 bases and J lost 7, with 17 bases in between. The CDR3 loop reads CASMVDHRENSPLHF. In DNA form, the CDR3 reads TGTGCCAGCATGGTGGATCACCGGGAGAATTCACCCCTCCACTTT.

The CDR3 nucleotides are TGTGCCAGCAGTTTTCCCGCCCGACAGGCGAGTAATGTCTACACCTTC. Its translation: CASSFPARQASNVYTF. The chain links TRBV6-5 to TRBJ1-2; a possible D gene is TRBD1 (6 bases). Germline V CDR1 and CDR2: MNHEY, SVGAGI. The CDR3 extends over 16 amino acids. Trimming stripped 4 bases from V and 10 bases from J, with 25 bases between.

In its sample, this clonotype was seen many times. The CDR3 nucleotides are TGTGCCAGCAGCCCACCCGGTGGGGACCTCGGCTACACCTTC. Protein product: CASSPPGGDLGYTF. V and J are TRBV7-8 and TRBJ1-2, with D perhaps matching TRBD1 (5 bases). CDR3 length equals 14 residues. V was shortened by 5 bases and J by 8 bases, with 18 bases between the two germline ends. From germline, CDR1 is SGHVS and CDR2 FQNEAQ.

This clonotype was observed a single time. The genes are TRBV7-9 and TRBJ2-1; 9 nucleotides line up with TRBD2. The trim removed 5 bases at V and 7 bases at J, leaving 15 bases unmatched. CDR1 SEHNR and CDR2 FQNEAQ come from the germline V gene (reference sequence). The CDR3 totals 17 residues. In DNA form, the CDR3 reads TGTGCCAGCAGCATCTTCGCGGGGGGGCGGTGGATGAATGAGCAGTTCTTC. This gives the protein CASSIFAGGRWMNEQFF.

This clonotype was observed at least ten times. The DNA for the CDR3 is TGTGCCACTAGGACGGCGGACGATCAGCCCCAGCATTTT. It is translated as CATRTADDQPQHF. The gene calls are TRBV19 and TRBJ1-5, with unresolved D. The CDR3 contains 13 residues. Per germline, CDR1 LNHDA and CDR2 SQIVND (reference sequence). V dropped 10 bases and J dropped 5 bases, with 15 bases sitting between them.

Of note for this clonotype: The CDR3 does not end in the conserved phenylalanine or tryptophan, so this is likely a read error. This chain connects TRBV7-8 to TRBJ2-7; 8 positions agree with TRBD1. There are 13 residues in the CDR3. Germline V gene data show CDR1 as SGHVS and CDR2 as FQNEAQ. The trim removed 2 bases at V and 7 bases at J, leaving 4 bases unmatched. The CDR3 DNA sequence: TGTGCCAGCAGCTTACCGGACAGGGATGAGCAGTACCTC. Translation gives CASSLPDRDEQYL.

The V gene is TRBV15, the J gene TRBJ2-7, with 12 nucleotides matching TRBD1. Looked up from germline, CDR1 is LNHNV and CDR2 is YYDKDF (reference sequence). The trim removed 5 bases at V and 5 bases at J, leaving 10 bases unmatched. CDR3 size: 16 residues. The CDR3 sequence is CATSEREGTGGNEQYF. CDR3 DNA: TGTGCCACCAGCGAAAGAGAGGGGACAGGGGGCAACGAGCAGTACTTC.

This clonotype showed up just a few times. The J gene is TRBJ1-5, the V gene TRBV2; possible D gene TRBD1, 5 bases. The germline V and J ends were trimmed by 5 bases and 4 bases, with 15 bases remaining between them. Germline CDR1 and CDR2: SNHLY and FYNNEI. The CDR3 length is 15 residues. The CDR3, as DNA: TGTGCCAGCAGTTACCTGGGGGAGGGAAATCAGCCCCAGCATTTT. Amino acid sequence: CASSYLGEGNQPQHF.

The chain carries TRBV11-1 and TRBJ2-6; TRBD2 agrees at 8 bases. The V gene end was trimmed by 0 bases and the J gene end by 4 bases; junction bases not matched to a gene: 11. The CDR3 length is 19 residues. Germline V lookup: CDR1 SGHAT, CDR2 FQDESV (reference sequence). For the CDR3, the DNA is TGTGCCAGCAGCTTAGCTTTTAGCGGGAAATTGAAGGGGGCCAACGTCCTGACTTTC. This encodes CASSLAFSGKLKGANVLTF.